This T cell receptor (beta chain) comes out of a study of blood T cell repertoires in COVID-19. For the study at large: COVID-19 samples from acute and convalescent phases originated in the United States, Italy and Spain. Sample material is recorded as cDNA or gDNA derived from T cells, B-cell-depleted T cells, or PBMCs.

Per the germline V gene, CDR1 is MNHEY and CDR2 is SVGAGI. The CDR3 has 13 amino acids. V shed 7 bases and J 10 bases; nucleotides not matched to a gene: 5. In the original processing: Cell counts per sample came from amplifying reference gene primers. The data were produced by immunoSEQ multiplex PCR, yet TCRdb's version contains in-frame clones alone and is incomplete. V and J calls and clone size are copied from that table; D and trimming were computed from the DNA. The table records 120,000 or so clones, roughly 90% of them present only once. Sequenced material: peripheral blood. The rearrangement uses TRBV6-5 and TRBJ1-6, with 9 bases that match TRBD1. The origin of this receptor is a woman older than 75 with acute or convalescent COVID-19. CDR3 sequence: CASNRDRESPLHF. In DNA form, the CDR3 reads TGTGCCAGCAACAGGGACAGGGAATCACCCCTCCACTTT.